A single sample is the source of the 8 T cell receptor beta chains below, sequenced in a study of blood T cell repertoires in COVID-19. Profiling relied on immunoSEQ multiplex PCR, and the TCRdb table lists in-frame clones only, not all of them. The sample contains tens of thousands of clones, more than 85% of which appear only once. The sequenced sample consisted of peripheral blood. The receptors shown here come from a woman at least 80 years old with acute or convalescent COVID-19.

This chain uses TRBV6-2 or TRBV6-3 with TRBJ1-1; TRBD1 aligns across 8 bases. V shed 5 bases, J shed 5 bases, and the junction held 7 bases outside the gene matches. The CDR3 covers 14 residues. Germline-derived CDR1 and CDR2 are MNHEY and SVGEGT. The chain's CDR3 is CASSVTGGRTEAFF. CDR3 coding DNA: TGTGCCAGCAGTGTCACAGGGGGGAGGACTGAAGCTTTCTTT.

The chain couples TRBV18 to TRBJ2-1; maybe TRBD2 (6 bases). V shed 5 bases and J shed 0 bases, with 14 bases lying between them. Germline V CDR1 and CDR2: KGHSH, LQKENI. The CDR3 runs to 16 residues. The CDR3 sequence: CASSKPAGNSYNEQFF. CDR3 DNA sequence: TGTGCCAGCTCAAAACCGGCGGGGAACTCCTACAATGAGCAGTTCTTC.

The gene calls are TRBV18 and TRBJ1-1, with 9 bases aligning to TRBD1. The CDR3 spans 14 residues. CDR1 and CDR2 (germline): KGHSH, LQKENI. The ends lost 3 bases at V and 6 bases at J; junction bases unmatched: 5. The CDR3 spells CASSPRGQGSEAFF. In nucleotides, the CDR3 is TGTGCCAGCTCACCGAGGGGACAGGGCTCTGAAGCTTTCTTT.

The V and J genes are TRBV28 and TRBJ1-2; TRBD1 matches at 8 bases. This CDR3 has 16 residues. Germline-derived CDR1 and CDR2 are MDHEN and SYDVKM. Losses at the gene ends were 7 bases for V and 3 bases for J; bases not matched to a gene: 13. CDR3 loop: CASTRLGQGRDYGYTF. The CDR3 bases are TGTGCCAGCACCCGCCTTGGACAGGGTCGGGACTATGGCTACACCTTC.

The chain couples TRBV6-5 to TRBJ2-5; 12 nucleotides agree with TRBD2. CDR3 length: 15 amino acids. J was trimmed by 4 bases and V by 5 bases; bases with no gene match: 5. The germline V gene encodes CDR1 MNHEY and CDR2 SVGAGI. The CDR3 region has the DNA TGTGCCAGCAGTCGCGGACTAGCGGGGATAGAGACCCAGTACTTC. Translation gives CASSRGLAGIETQYF.

This rearrangement joins TRBV3-1 (or the pseudogene TRBV3-2) to TRBJ1-2; 10 bases match TRBD1. This CDR3 has 15 residues. The J segment lost 0 bases and the V segment lost 7 bases, leaving 5 bases of the junction unmatched. CDR1 and CDR2 (germline): LGHDT, YNNKEL (reference sequence). For the CDR3, the DNA is TGTGCCAGCACCTCGACAGGGGGCTCTAACTATGGCTACACCTTC. It translates to CASTSTGGSNYGYTF.

The gene calls are TRBV15 and TRBJ1-6; TRBD1 matches 7 bases. This CDR3 is built from 16 residues. J lost 8 bases, V lost 1 base, and 8 bases had no gene match. The germline V gene has CDR1 LNHNV and CDR2 YYDKDF (reference sequence). For the CDR3, the DNA is TGTGCCACCAGCAGAGGGGGGACAGAACCTTATTCACCCCTCCACTTT. Its translation: CATSRGGTEPYSPLHF.

The V gene is TRBV9, the J gene TRBJ1-2; D may be TRBD1 (6 bases). Germline V gives CDR1 SGDLS, CDR2 YYNGEE. V was pared by 4 bases and J by 2 bases, with 12 bases between. The CDR3 spans 14 residues. CDR3 residues: CASSPQDRNYGYTF. DNA of the CDR3: TGTGCCAGCAGCCCCCAGGACAGAAACTATGGCTACACCTTC.